A single sample is the source of the 8 T cell receptor beta chains below, sequenced in a study of blood T cell repertoires in COVID-19. The protocol was immunoSEQ multiplex PCR, while the TCRdb copy is restricted to in-frame clones and leaves out a portion. The data hold about 110,000 clones, with about four fifths observed a single time. The sample comprised peripheral blood. These receptors all come from a woman in her 70s with acute or convalescent COVID-19.

The chain joins TRBV29-1 to TRBJ1-1; 7 bases align to TRBD1. V was clipped by 5 bases and J by 0 bases; unmatched bases: 3. The CDR3 covers 13 residues. Germline V gives CDR1 SQVTM, CDR2 ANQGSEA. This CDR3 reads CSVQGQMNTEAFF. In nucleotides, the CDR3 is TGCAGCGTTCAGGGACAGATGAACACTGAAGCTTTCTTT.

This chain connects TRBV28 to TRBJ1-1, with 7 bases identical to TRBD1. Germline loops: CDR1 MDHEN, CDR2 SYDVKM. V trimming: 3 bases; J trimming: 3 bases; junction bases outside the gene matches: 13. The CDR3 has 17 residues. The chain's CDR3 is CASSFTRQGGFDTEAFF. The DNA for the CDR3 is TGTGCCAGCAGTTTTACTCGACAGGGCGGTTTCGACACTGAAGCTTTCTTT.

The DNA for the CDR3 is TGCGCCAGCAGCCAAGTCGGGCAGGGATACTCTGGAAACACCATATATTTT. Protein: CASSQVGQGYSGNTIYF. This rearrangement joins TRBV4-1 to TRBJ1-3, with D possibly matching TRBD1 (5 bases). CDR3 length: 17 residues. The V and J ends lost 1 base and 0 bases respectively, with 13 bases between them. Germline CDR1 and CDR2: MGHRA and YSYEKL.

The chain couples TRBV19 to TRBJ2-7; 7 bases line up with TRBD1. Looked up from germline, CDR1 is LNHDA and CDR2 is SQIVND (reference sequence). J gave up 0 bases and V 4 bases, and 6 bases lay outside the gene matches. The CDR3 has 15 amino acids. The CDR3 sequence: CASSNERQGSYEQYF. In DNA, the CDR3 is TGTGCCAGTAGTAATGAAAGACAGGGCTCCTACGAGCAGTACTTC.

The V and J genes are TRBV28 and TRBJ1-1; TRBD1 is a possible D gene (5 bases). CDR3 size: 14 residues. Trimming removed 3 bases from V and 1 base from J, with 9 bases in between. Per the germline V gene, CDR1 is MDHEN and CDR2 is SYDVKM. The CDR3 sequence: CASSLRQGNTEAFF. As DNA, the CDR3 is TGTGCCAGCAGTTTGCGGCAGGGGAACACTGAAGCTTTCTTT.

The count of this clone is one. The chain links TRBV6-6 to TRBJ2-6, with D hard to call. There are 16 residues in the CDR3. Trimming took off 7 bases at V and 2 bases at J, with 15 bases between the two ends. The V gene's germline CDR1 is MNHNY and CDR2 SVGAGI (reference sequence). CDR3 nucleotide sequence: TGTGCCAGCAACCCCACTTCGGTGACTGGGGCCAACGTCCTGACTTTC. Its protein product is CASNPTSVTGANVLTF.

The genes are TRBV7-2 and TRBJ1-2; 8 nucleotides agree with TRBD1. The J segment lost 8 bases and the V segment lost 3 bases, leaving 5 bases of the junction unmatched. Per germline, CDR1 SGHTA and CDR2 FQGNSA. The CDR3 spans 13 residues. The DNA of the CDR3 is TGTGCCAGCAGCTTTGGACAGGGTCAAGGCTACACCTTC. Translating it yields CASSFGQGQGYTF.

The chain carries TRBV5-4 and TRBJ1-2; TRBD1 matches 7 bases. The length of the CDR3 is 13 residues. The V segment lost 4 bases and the J segment 4 bases; nucleotides outside the gene matches: 4. Germline V gene lookup returns CDR1 SGHNT and CDR2 YYREEE (reference sequence). The CDR3 sequence: CASSQGTAYGYTF. The CDR3, as DNA: TGTGCCAGCAGCCAGGGGACAGCCTATGGCTACACCTTC.